Shown below are 3 T cell receptor beta chains from a single sample sequenced in a study of human T cells and chemical hapten exposure (dated by TCRdb to the early 2020s). Libraries were prepared through 5' RACE. Instrument on record: Illumina MiSeq. TCRdb took the public reads, trimmed them with fastp at Q25, ran MiXCR for clone calling and kept in-frame beta chains. Every CDR3 protein is listed once, alongside the most common genes and DNA of its rows. For this sample the table gives roughly 82,000 distinct CDR3 sequences, of which about 16% were detected only once. The ten most abundant clones make up over 6.5% of the sample. Total RNA was isolated from unfractionated whole blood collected in Tempus Blood RNA tubes. Receptors originate from a female donor in good health.

The chain joins TRBV4-1 to TRBJ1-3; no firm D call. From germline, CDR1 is MGHRA and CDR2 YSYEKL. The CDR3 is 16 amino acids. The ends were cut back, 4 bases at V and 2 bases at J, with 15 bases in the middle. CDR3 in amino acids: CASSPQSGVTGNTIYF. Written as DNA, the CDR3 is TGCGCCAGCAGCCCTCAATCGGGAGTTACTGGAAACACCATATATTTT.

This clonotype was counted at least ten times. For the CDR3, the DNA is TGCAGTGCTAGAGCCGACCGGGGGTCCCAGTACTTC. It is translated as CSARADRGSQYF. The gene calls are TRBV20-1 and TRBJ2-5, with D maybe TRBD2 (6 bases). CDR3 length equals 12 residues. V was cut by 1 base and J by 9 bases, with 12 bases left in between. Germline V CDR1 and CDR2: DFQATT, SNEGSKA (reference sequence).

This clonotype was observed a few times. J is TRBJ2-4 and V is TRBV28; D call uncertain. This CDR3 spans 14 amino acids. CDR1 is MDHEN, CDR2 SYDVKM, per germline. V was shortened by 4 bases and J by 0 bases, with 7 bases between the two germline ends. CDR3 nucleotides: TGTGCCAGCAGTTCTGTCATAGCCAAAAACATTCAGTACTTC. Translation: CASSSVIAKNIQYF.